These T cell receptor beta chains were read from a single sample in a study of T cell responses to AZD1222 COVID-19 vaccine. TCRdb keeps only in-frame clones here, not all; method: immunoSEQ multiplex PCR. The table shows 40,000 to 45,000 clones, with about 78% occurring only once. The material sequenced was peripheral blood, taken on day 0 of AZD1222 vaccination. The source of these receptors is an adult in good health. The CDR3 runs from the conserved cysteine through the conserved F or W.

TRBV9	CASSVKPGEANEKLFF
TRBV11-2	CASSPRPGNEKLFF
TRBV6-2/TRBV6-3	CASSRNLQGASQPQHF
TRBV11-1	CASSLERGGTEAFF
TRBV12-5	CASGFETQGRGYGCTF
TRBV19	CASYLTGAGRGYTF
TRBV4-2	CASSQDIQTGELFF
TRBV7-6	CASSLQQRADSPLHF
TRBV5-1	CASSFLAGTYEQYF
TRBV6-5	CASSYNGNNQPQHF
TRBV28	CASSSTGLATDTQYF
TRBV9	CASRTGLGLNYGYTF
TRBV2	CASSEATRSQPQHF
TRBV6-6	CASSYLGGLNTEAFF
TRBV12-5	CASGLGRGNSPLHF
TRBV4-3	CASSQGTGRAHEQYF
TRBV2	CASSEARGSTDTQYF
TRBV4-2	CASSQDIQGYGYTF
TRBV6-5	CASSLGLTSTQETQYF
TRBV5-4	CASSLGPREQETQYF
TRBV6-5	CASTEQGDIPYGYTF
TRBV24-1	CATSDSRGDGYTF
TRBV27	CASSPRTGDDYGYTF
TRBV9	CASSVGGPYNEQFF
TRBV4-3	CASSQQPGQPFSGANVLTF
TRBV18	CASSPLGRETQYF
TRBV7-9	CASSVDRVYEQFF
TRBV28	CASSLMSGGTNEKLFF
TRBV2	CASRTSGGQETQYF
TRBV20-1	CSARDSRRAFF
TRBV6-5	CASSLDRGPYNEQFF
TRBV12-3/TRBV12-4	CASSFVGEEKLFF
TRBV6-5	CASSWRVRGHEQFF
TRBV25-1	CASSELGGQGATEAFF
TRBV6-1	CASSDKRPGQGVYEQYF
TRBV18	CASSPTTPGELFF
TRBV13	CASSTDRGGISPDTQYF
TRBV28	CASSQQGLGYGYTF
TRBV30	CAWKQGAVYEQYF
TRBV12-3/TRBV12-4	CASRFGGGTQYF
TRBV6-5	CASRADRNYEQYF
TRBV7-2	CASSFLTGGVYNSPLHF
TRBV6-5	CASSYSLNRGYGYTF
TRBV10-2	CASSYQTGNTEAFF
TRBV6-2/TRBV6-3	CASSFQYGGGQETQYF